These 10 T cell receptor beta chains originate from one sample sequenced in a study of T cells in Graves' hyperthyroidism and ophthalmopathy (dated by TCRdb to about 2019). Library method: multiplex PCR. TCRdb lists the instrument as Illumina HiSeq 2000. TCR beta CDR3 regions were amplified from RNA transcripts. For the first round of RT-PCR on the TCR CDR3, the HTBI primer set was used together with the Qiagen OneStep RT-PCR kit. TCRdb passed the public sequencing reads through fastp at Q25 and MiXCR, retaining productive beta sequences. Rows with a matching CDR3 protein are joined into one entry that keeps the most common DNA and genes. Present in this sample are some 650,000 distinct CDR3 sequences, about a sixth of which were seen just once. More than 3% of the sample belongs to the ten largest clones. The sequenced sample consisted of blood. These receptors originate from a woman aged 40 to 50 with Graves' ophthalmopathy.

This chain connects TRBV5-1 to TRBJ2-1; D uncertain. Deletions cut 4 bases from V and 9 bases from J, with 14 bases between. The germline CDR1 and CDR2 sequences are SGHRS and YFSETQ. CDR3 length: 13 residues. The CDR3 coding sequence is TGCGCCAGCAGCATCGGACGATCGGGTGAGCAGTTCTTC. This translates into CASSIGRSGEQFF. The whole variable domain, filled in from reference TRBV5-1 and TRBJ2-1, reads KAGVTQTPRYLIKTRGQQVTLSCSPISGHRSVSWYQQTPGQGLQFLFEYFSETQRNKGNFPGRFSGRQFSNSRSEMNVSTLELGDSALYLCASSIGRSGEQFFGPGTRLTVL.

The chain is built from TRBV5-1 and TRBJ2-3; possible D gene TRBD2, 6 bases. V lost 0 bases and J lost 1, with 12 bases in between. The CDR3 spans 16 residues. Germline CDR1 SGHRS, CDR2 YFSETQ. The CDR3 here is CASSLVAAKGTDTQYF. The DNA for the CDR3 is TGCGCCAGCAGCTTGGTAGCGGCCAAGGGCACAGATACGCAGTATTTT.

The rearrangement uses TRBV20-1 and TRBJ1-3; D remains ambiguous. This CDR3 spans 13 amino acids. V lost 3 bases and J lost 1, with 7 bases in between. The germline gives CDR1 DFQATT, CDR2 SNEGSKA (reference sequence). CDR3 protein: CSARRASGNTIYF. In DNA, the CDR3 is TGCAGTGCTAGGAGGGCATCTGGAAACACCATATATTTT.

At least ten counts were recorded for this clonotype. The chain carries TRBV11-2 and TRBJ2-5; no definite D call. V lost 0 bases and J 5 bases, leaving 16 bases between the germline ends. Germline V CDR1 and CDR2: SGHAT, FQNNGV. The CDR3 runs to 16 residues. CDR3 region: CASSLEIVGAGETQYF. The CDR3 nucleotides read TGTGCCAGCAGCTTAGAGATAGTGGGCGCCGGGGAGACCCAGTACTTC.

A few counts support this clonotype. This rearrangement joins TRBV15 to TRBJ2-2; 7 bases align to TRBD1. The CDR3 extends over 18 amino acids. Germline CDR1 and CDR2: LNHNV and YYDKDF (reference sequence). The V gene end was trimmed by 0 bases and the J gene end by 3 bases; junction bases not matched to a gene: 10. This chain's CDR3 is CATSRDTGAVRDTGELFF. The CDR3 DNA reads as TGTGCCACCAGCAGAGACACAGGGGCGGTACGGGACACCGGGGAGCTGTTTTTT.

This clonotype was recorded many times. The rearrangement links TRBV2 to TRBJ1-2; D is possibly TRBD1 (5 bases). Looked up from germline, CDR1 is SNHLY and CDR2 is FYNNEI. Trimming stripped 6 bases from V and 4 bases from J, with 21 bases between. This CDR3 region has 16 residues. CDR3 bases: TGTGCCAGCAGCCGTCCCCCACAGGTTCGGACCTATGGCTACACCTTC. This encodes CASSRPPQVRTYGYTF.

This clonotype came up once. This rearrangement joins TRBV27 to TRBJ2-2; D is undetermined. CDR3 length equals 13 residues. V was trimmed by 7 bases and J by 3 bases, leaving 9 bases between them. Germline V gene sequence: CDR1 MNHEY, CDR2 SMNVEV (reference sequence). The CDR3 coding sequence is TGTGCCAGCACCCAAGGTGACACCGGGGAGCTGTTTTTT. Translation gives CASTQGDTGELFF.

This clonotype was seen at least ten times. The chain is built from TRBV9 and TRBJ2-7, with 8 bases lining up with TRBD2. Germline-derived CDR1 and CDR2 are SGDLS and YYNGEE. With 0 bases clipped from V and 6 bases from J, the junction kept 8 bases outside the gene matches. This CDR3 is built from 15 residues. In DNA form, the CDR3 reads TGTGCCAGCAGCGTAGGCGGCCGGGAGGGGAGCGAGCAGTACTTC. Protein sequence: CASSVGGREGSEQYF.

There are many counts of this clonotype. The chain couples TRBV12-3 or TRBV12-4 to TRBJ1-1, with TRBD1 matching over 7 bases. The CDR3 runs to 14 residues. J gave up 4 bases and V 5 bases, and 7 bases lay outside the gene matches. The CDR3, as DNA: TGTGCCAGCAGTCCTCCAGGGGGGCTCACTGAAGCTTTCTTT. It yields the protein CASSPPGGLTEAFF.

This clonotype was seen repeatedly, ten times or more. This chain links TRBV12-3 or TRBV12-4 with TRBJ2-7; no reliable D call. Trimming took 1 base from V and 3 from J, leaving 13 bases between them. The CDR3 covers 15 residues. The CDR3 nucleotides are TGTGCCAGCAGTTTAGGCGCCGGACGGAGCTACGAGCAGTACTTC. It specifies CASSLGAGRSYEQYF.